This TCR beta chain came from a study of T-cell reconstitution after alpha-beta-depleted transplantation in children. CDR3 size: 15 residues. Trimming shortened V by 0 bases and J by 3 bases, and 13 bases separated the two germline ends. CDR1 and CDR2 from the germline V gene are DFQATT and SNEGSKA (reference sequence). Using unique molecular identifiers, the investigators prepared the TCRbeta library. TCRdb used MiXCR to reprocess the PCR reads, holding one entry per CDR3 protein. The repertoire holds a few hundred thousand distinct CDR3 sequences, with 10% to 15% as singletons. Sequenced material: PBMCs, taken from the stem cell graft. The source of this sequence is a human donor who donated a stem cell graft to a child with Fanconi anemia. This sequence joins TRBV20-1 and TRBJ2-3; D remains unclear. Written as DNA, the CDR3 is TGCAGTGCTAGAGATGAAGGATCTGCTACAGATACGCAGTATTTT. The encoded protein is CSARDEGSATDTQYF.